Listed here are 18 T cell receptor beta chains from one sample, sequenced in a study of neoadjuvant nivolumab and ipilimumab in lung cancer. Only in-frame clones appear in the TCRdb table, and some are missing; sequencing was by immunoSEQ multiplex PCR. The repertoire consists of more than 20,000 clones, with about 81% occurring once and the leading ten covering over 8%. The sequencing used tumor tissue, collected after neoadjuvant nivolumab, alone or with ipilimumab, at or shortly before surgery. The receptors here all came from an adult with non-small cell lung cancer.

The rearrangement uses TRBV14 and TRBJ2-3; the D is unclear. Trimming stripped 3 bases from V and 9 bases from J, with 13 bases between. The germline CDR1 and CDR2 sequences are SGHDN and FVKESK. There are 13 residues in the CDR3. In DNA form, the CDR3 reads TGTGCCAGCAGCCAGACCTCCTTCACCACGCAGTATTTT. This encodes CASSQTSFTTQYF.

The chain links TRBV5-1 to TRBJ2-7; 12 nucleotides agree with TRBD2. The CDR3 sequence is 15 residues long. Germline assignment: CDR1 SGHRS and CDR2 YFSETQ. V was clipped by 6 bases and J by 4 bases; unmatched bases: 8. In DNA form, the CDR3 reads TGCGCCAGCAAGCGGACTAGCGGGGCAGGTTACGAGCAGTACTTC. It yields the protein CASKRTSGAGYEQYF.

In this sample, this clone turned up a few times. This chain joins TRBV25-1 and TRBJ1-1; D not certain. From germline, CDR1 is MGHDK and CDR2 SYGVNS. The CDR3 extends over 15 amino acids. The germline V and J ends were trimmed by 6 bases and 5 bases, with 19 bases remaining between them. CDR3 in DNA: TGTGCCAGCAGGAGACCCTGGGCCGATGGAACTGAAGCTTTCTTT. The encoded protein is CASRRPWADGTEAFF.

J is TRBJ1-2 and V is TRBV6-1; D unresolved. The CDR3 is made up of 12 amino acids. CDR1 MNHNS and CDR2 SASEGT come from the germline V gene. Trimming left V 9 bases short and J 8 bases short, with 16 bases between. DNA of the CDR3: TGTGCCAGACAACCCCTTGGGTGGGGCTACACCTTC. It codes for CARQPLGWGYTF.

This clone was picked up a small number of times. DNA for the CDR3: TGCAGCGTTGTTCACCCCGGGGCGGGGGTCTACGAGCAGTACTTC. It is translated as CSVVHPGAGVYEQYF. This chain connects TRBV29-1 to TRBJ2-7; 7 nucleotides agree with TRBD2. The CDR3 runs 15 residues. The germline V gene has CDR1 SQVTM and CDR2 ANQGSEA. V lost 4 bases and J lost 3; bases outside the gene matches: 12.

The V and J genes are TRBV18 and TRBJ1-1, with D maybe TRBD1 (5 bases). V was trimmed by 3 bases and J by 8 bases, leaving 19 bases between them. This CDR3 has 15 residues. The V gene's germline CDR1 is KGHSH and CDR2 LQKENI. Here the CDR3 reads CASSPRGVIGEEAFF. The CDR3 DNA reads TGTGCCAGCTCACCCCGGGGTGTGATAGGGGAGGAAGCTTTCTTT.

The gene calls are TRBV9 and TRBJ2-1; 8 positions agree with TRBD2. Trimming at V came to 0 bases and at J to 0 bases, leaving 8 bases not matched to a gene. The CDR3 consists of 18 residues. Germline-derived CDR1 and CDR2 are SGDLS and YYNGEE. DNA for the CDR3: TGTGCCAGCAGCGTAGGGCTAGCGGGCTCCAGCTCCTACAATGAGCAGTTCTTC. This gives the protein CASSVGLAGSSSYNEQFF.

This clone occurred once. The chain uses TRBV18 and TRBJ2-3; a weak D match, TRBD2 (6 bases). Germline-derived CDR1 and CDR2 are KGHSH and LQKENI. This CDR3 has 15 residues. V gave up 3 bases and J gave up 0 bases, with 10 bases separating them. The CDR3 region is CASSPWRDSTDTQYF. The CDR3 bases are TGTGCCAGCTCACCTTGGAGGGATAGCACAGATACGCAGTATTTT.

This chain links TRBV14 with TRBJ2-3, with 7 bases that match TRBD1. The CDR3 has 15 amino acids. The germline V gene has CDR1 SGHDN and CDR2 FVKESK. The J segment lost 3 bases and the V segment lost 2 bases, leaving 5 bases of the junction unmatched. The CDR3 region is CASSQRGGGTDTQYF. The CDR3 bases are TGTGCCAGCAGCCAACGAGGGGGCGGTACAGATACGCAGTATTTT.

This sequence joins TRBV30 and TRBJ2-7, with D possibly TRBD2 on 5 matching bases. Germline loops: CDR1 GTSNPN, CDR2 SVGIG (reference sequence). The CDR3 runs 14 residues. Trimming pared 2 bases from V and 3 bases from J, leaving 14 bases between. The CDR3 region is CAWSTPAARYEQYF. The CDR3 DNA is TGTGCCTGGAGTACCCCAGCGGCCCGCTACGAGCAGTACTTC.

V gene TRBV5-1 combines with J gene TRBJ2-1, with D uncertain. Trimming removed 1 base from V and 8 bases from J, with 10 bases in between. Germline-derived CDR1 and CDR2 are SGHRS and YFSETQ. The CDR3 loop spans 13 amino acids. The CDR3 DNA reads TGCGCCAGCAGCTTGACATCTCCCGATGAGCAGTTCTTC. It yields the protein CASSLTSPDEQFF.

This clone was observed a single time. The rearrangement links TRBV10-2 to TRBJ2-1; a possible D gene is TRBD2 (5 bases). CDR1 and CDR2 from the germline V gene are WSHSY and SAAADI. The CDR3 loop spans 17 amino acids. V lost 8 bases, J lost 10 bases, and 30 bases lay in between. CDR3 sequence: CASRDGVPPLQRGEQFF. DNA for the CDR3: TGCGCCAGCCGGGATGGGGTACCGCCACTTCAGCGCGGAGAGCAGTTCTTC.

CDR3 coding DNA: TGCGCCAGCAGCTTGGGTTCAGGGGTCAACGAGCAGTACTTC. It yields the protein CASSLGSGVNEQYF. This rearrangement joins TRBV5-1 to TRBJ2-7, with D maybe TRBD1 (6 bases). CDR1 and CDR2 from the germline V gene are SGHRS and YFSETQ. The CDR3 is 14 amino acids. V was cut by 0 bases and J by 5 bases, with 12 bases left in between.

The chain combines TRBV11-2 with TRBJ1-2; 8 nucleotides line up with TRBD1. This CDR3 comprises 14 residues. V shed 2 bases and J 7 bases; nucleotides not matched to a gene: 6. CDR1 is SGHAT, CDR2 FQNNGV, per germline. CDR3 amino acids: CASSLTGGNGGYTF. DNA of the CDR3: TGTGCCAGCAGCTTAACAGGGGGGAACGGTGGCTACACCTTC.

CDR3 nucleotide sequence: TGTGCCAGCTCACCCACTCCCTTGGGACAGTATGAAAAACTGTTTTTT. Its protein is CASSPTPLGQYEKLFF. The V and J genes are TRBV18 and TRBJ1-4, with TRBD1 matching 7 bases. Trimming at V came to 3 bases and at J to 6 bases, leaving 10 bases not matched to a gene. Germline V gives CDR1 KGHSH, CDR2 LQKENI. This CDR3 has 16 amino acids. The whole variable domain, remainder taken from reference TRBV18 and TRBJ1-4, is NAGVMQNPRHLVRRRGQEARLRCSPMKGHSHVYWYRQLPEEGLKFMVYLQKENIIDESGMPKERFSAEFPKEGPSILRIQQVVRGDSAAYFCASSPTPLGQYEKLFFGSGTQLSVL.

The V gene is TRBV18, the J gene TRBJ1-3; no definite D call. Germline CDR1 KGHSH, CDR2 LQKENI. Trimming cost V 0 bases and J 2 bases, with 8 bases left between them. The CDR3 has 15 residues. CDR3 nucleotide sequence: TGTGCCAGCTCACCACCTTTGGGGACTGGAAACACCATATATTTT. This encodes CASSPPLGTGNTIYF. The whole variable domain, filled in from reference TRBV18 and TRBJ1-3, reads NAGVMQNPRHLVRRRGQEARLRCSPMKGHSHVYWYRQLPEEGLKFMVYLQKENIIDESGMPKERFSAEFPKEGPSILRIQQVVRGDSAAYFCASSPPLGTGNTIYFGEGSWLTVV.

The rearrangement links TRBV5-1 to TRBJ2-3, with 10 nucleotides matching TRBD2. CDR1 and CDR2 from the germline V gene are SGHRS and YFSETQ. With V trimmed by 2 bases and J by 0 bases, 12 bases remained unmatched. The CDR3 consists of 19 residues. The CDR3 DNA is TGCGCCAGCAGCTTAATATCTAGCGGGAGCTTCTCTAGCACAGATACGCAGTATTTT. Residues: CASSLISSGSFSSTDTQYF.

V usage is TRBV5-1 and J usage is TRBJ1-1; 10 nucleotides match TRBD1. CDR3 length: 16 amino acids. Germline V gene sequence: CDR1 SGHRS, CDR2 YFSETQ. Unmatched junction bases numbered 3, after V lost 0 bases and J lost 1 base. CDR3 amino acids: CASSLGQGARNTEAFF. CDR3 bases: TGCGCCAGCAGCTTGGGACAGGGGGCGAGGAACACTGAAGCTTTCTTT. Based on the CDR3 plus reference TRBV5-1 and TRBJ1-1, the full variable domain is KAGVTQTPRYLIKTRGQQVTLSCSPISGHRSVSWYQQTPGQGLQFLFEYFSETQRNKGNFPGRFSGRQFSNSRSEMNVSTLELGDSALYLCASSLGQGARNTEAFFGQGTRLTVV.